The 14 T cell receptor beta chains reported below all come from one sample, sequenced in a study of cytomegalovirus exposure and HLA in healthy donors. 13 Jbeta primers and 60 Vbeta primers were used for the PCR. Libraries were prepared by immunoSEQ multiplex PCR; TCRdb keeps only in-frame clonotypes and omits some of them. The repertoire holds roughly 100,000 clones, roughly four fifths seen once, with approximately 1.3% in the top ten. The source material was PBMCs. These receptors were obtained from a man aged 35 to 55 in good health and CMV-seronegative.

The rearrangement links TRBV28 to TRBJ1-1, with D unclear. Germline V CDR1 and CDR2: MDHEN, SYDVKM. V lost 8 bases to trimming and J lost 5 bases, with 6 bases between them. The CDR3 extends over 10 amino acids. Here the CDR3 reads CASGPTEAFF. The DNA of the CDR3 is TGTGCCAGCGGGCCGACTGAAGCTTTCTTT.

With regard to this clone: Mismatch with germline at one junction end may stem from a read error. The rearrangement uses TRBV5-6 and TRBJ2-7; tentatively, D is TRBD1 (6 bases). In germline, CDR1 is SGHDT, CDR2 YYEEEE. This CDR3 region has 15 residues. DNA of the CDR3: TGTGCCAGCAGCCACGCAGGGACACTTAACCACGAGCGGTACTTC. Residues: CASSHAGTLNHERYF.

This chain joins TRBV5-5 and TRBJ2-7, with no clear D. The CDR3 covers 13 residues. The V end lost 4 bases, the J end lost 2 bases, and 10 bases lay between the germline ends. The germline V gene encodes CDR1 SGHKS and CDR2 YYEKEE (reference sequence). This chain's CDR3 is CASSTGAAYEQYF. The CDR3 DNA reads as TGTGCCAGCAGCACGGGTGCGGCCTACGAGCAGTACTTC.

The chain carries TRBV5-1 and TRBJ1-6; 7 bases agree with TRBD1. J gave up 3 bases and V 5 bases, and 14 bases lay outside the gene matches. In germline, CDR1 is SGHRS, CDR2 YFSETQ. CDR3 length: 18 residues. The CDR3 nucleotides read TGCGCCAGCAGGTCACGGTACAGGGGCCCGATCTATAATTCACCCCTCCACTTT. Its translation: CASRSRYRGPIYNSPLHF.

The V and J genes are TRBV29-1 and TRBJ1-3; D is unclear. The CDR3 consists of 15 residues. The germline V gene encodes CDR1 SQVTM and CDR2 ANQGSEA. Trimming cost V 3 bases and J 3 bases, with 15 bases left between them. CDR3 sequence (DNA): TGCAGCGTTGATGTAGGTGGAAGAGGTGGAAACACCATATATTTT. Translation: CSVDVGGRGGNTIYF. Complete variable domain (other parts from reference TRBV29-1 and TRBJ1-3): SAVISQKPSRDICQRGTSLTIQCQVDSQVTMMFWYRQQPGQSLTLIATANQGSEATYESGFVIDKFPISRPNLTFSTLTVSNMSPEDSSIYLCSVDVGGRGGNTIYFGEGSWLTVV.

This clone has ten or more counts. This rearrangement joins TRBV29-1 to TRBJ1-4; D perhaps matches TRBD1 (5 bases). V dropped 4 bases and J dropped 8 bases, with 8 bases sitting between them. Per the germline V gene, CDR1 is SQVTM and CDR2 is ANQGSEA. The CDR3 totals 11 residues. CDR3 nucleotides: TGCAGCGTTGTGGGGGGAGAAAAACTGTTTTTT. Its protein product is CSVVGGEKLFF.

The V call is TRBV6-5, the J call TRBJ1-2; the D gene is possibly TRBD1 (5 bases). This CDR3 is built from 13 residues. V shed 7 bases and J shed 4 bases, with 13 bases lying between them. From germline, CDR1 is MNHEY and CDR2 SVGAGI. The CDR3 reads CASTRVDGYGYTF. In DNA, the CDR3 is TGTGCCAGCACCAGGGTTGATGGCTATGGCTACACCTTC.

The genes are TRBV5-4 and TRBJ1-2, with D maybe TRBD1 (5 bases). V was shortened by 5 bases and J by 8 bases, with 16 bases between the two germline ends. This CDR3 region has 13 residues. Looked up from germline, CDR1 is SGHNT and CDR2 is YYREEE (reference sequence). In nucleotides, the CDR3 is TGTGCCAGCAGATCCTCTGGGGGGTTGGGCTACACCTTC. Its protein product is CASRSSGGLGYTF.

The table lists this clone with a few counts. The chain is built from TRBV6-5 and TRBJ1-5, with TRBD1 matching over 12 bases. Germline lookup yields CDR1 MNHEY and CDR2 SVGAGI. V lost 7 bases and J lost 6; bases outside the gene matches: 7. This CDR3 spans 15 amino acids. The CDR3 DNA reads TGTGCCAGCATGGCCCGGGACAGGGGGCCTCAGCCCCAGCATTTT. Its protein product is CASMARDRGPQPQHF.

In this sample, this clone turned up a few times. The chain couples TRBV27 to TRBJ2-2, with a weak D call TRBD2 (5 bases). Trimming took 0 bases from V and 7 from J, leaving 9 bases between them. The CDR3 consists of 14 residues. Looked up from germline, CDR1 is MNHEY and CDR2 is SMNVEV (reference sequence). The CDR3 sequence: CASSLSFGSGELFF. Written as DNA, the CDR3 is TGTGCCAGCAGTTTATCGTTTGGGAGCGGGGAGCTGTTTTTT.

The sample holds a few counts of this clone. The CDR3 nucleotides read TGCGCCAGCAGAACCGGGACAGAGAGGGGAAACACCATATATTTT. This codes for CASRTGTERGNTIYF. This sequence joins TRBV5-1 and TRBJ1-3; 7 bases fit TRBD1. J gave up 4 bases and V 5 bases, and 9 bases lay outside the gene matches. CDR1 and CDR2 (germline): SGHRS, YFSETQ. The CDR3 consists of 15 residues. The full variable domain, its missing parts supplied by reference TRBV5-1 and TRBJ1-3, is KAGVTQTPRYLIKTRGQQVTLSCSPISGHRSVSWYQQTPGQGLQFLFEYFSETQRNKGNFPGRFSGRQFSNSRSEMNVSTLELGDSALYLCASRTGTERGNTIYFGEGSWLTVV.

The V and J genes are TRBV9 and TRBJ2-1, with TRBD2 identical over 11 bases. V lost 4 bases and J lost 3; bases outside the gene matches: 9. Per germline, CDR1 SGDLS and CDR2 YYNGEE. The CDR3 has 17 residues. The CDR3: CASSPRLAGNFYNEQFF. In nucleotides, the CDR3 is TGTGCCAGCAGCCCTCGACTAGCGGGGAACTTCTACAATGAGCAGTTCTTC.

The gene calls are TRBV18 and TRBJ2-1; TRBD2 aligns across 7 bases. The CDR3 is made up of 14 amino acids. Germline CDR1 reads KGHSH; CDR2 reads LQKENI. V shed 4 bases, J shed 4 bases, and the junction held 4 bases outside the gene matches. The CDR3: CASSQAGTYNEQFF. CDR3 sequence (DNA): TGTGCCAGCTCACAAGCGGGGACTTACAATGAGCAGTTCTTC. The variable domain in full, with the rest retrieved from reference TRBV18 and TRBJ2-1, is NAGVMQNPRHLVRRRGQEARLRCSPMKGHSHVYWYRQLPEEGLKFMVYLQKENIIDESGMPKERFSAEFPKEGPSILRIQQVVRGDSAAYFCASSQAGTYNEQFFGPGTRLTVL.

The rearrangement uses TRBV6-6 and TRBJ1-5, with D perhaps matching TRBD1 (5 bases). The V gene's germline CDR1 is MNHNY and CDR2 SVGAGI (reference sequence). The CDR3 totals 15 residues. The ends were cut back, 0 bases at V and 0 bases at J, with 6 bases in the middle. CDR3 DNA sequence: TGTGCCAGCAGTTACTCGGACAATAGCAATCAGCCCCAGCATTTT. As protein: CASSYSDNSNQPQHF.